This T cell receptor beta chain was sequenced for a study of blood T cell repertoires in COVID-19. About the research overall: PBMCs, B-cell-depleted T cells, or T cells provided the cDNA or gDNA that made up the material.

The CDR3 covers 13 residues. Trimming took 2 bases from V and 10 from J; bases not matched to a gene: 5. Germline V CDR1 and CDR2: MNHEY, SVGAGI. Repertoires were generated with immunoSEQ multiplex PCR, while TCRdb's copy carries only in-frame clones and drops some. The data show under 300,000 clones, over 65% seen once. This TCR came from a woman older than 75 with acute or convalescent COVID-19. The sequencing sample was made of peripheral blood. The rearrangement uses TRBV6-5 and TRBJ2-1; TRBD2 matches at 7 bases. CDR3 amino acids: CASSYGREYEQFF. The CDR3 DNA reads TGTGCCAGCAGTTACGGGCGGGAGTACGAGCAGTTCTTC.